Each of the 14 T cell receptor beta chains below was sequenced from the same sample in a study of T cell changes during pregnancy in multiple sclerosis. The assay was immunoSEQ multiplex PCR, and TCRdb's table has in-frame clones only and misses some. The sample has about 99,000 clones; around 94% are singletons. The source material was peripheral blood, sampled after pregnancy. These TCRs come from a female donor with multiple sclerosis, enrolled in a pregnancy study.

V gene TRBV7-6 combines with J gene TRBJ2-1; 8 bases are shared with TRBD2. CDR1 and CDR2 (germline): SGHVS, FNYEAQ. This CDR3 is 13 amino acids long. Trimming took 4 bases from V and 8 from J; bases not matched to a gene: 4. CDR3 DNA: TGTGCCAGCAGCTCCCTCGGGGGGGATGAGCAGTTCTTC. This gives the protein CASSSLGGDEQFF.

The V gene is TRBV10-1, the J gene TRBJ2-7; TRBD2 aligns across 12 bases. Germline V gene sequence: CDR1 WNHNN, CDR2 SYGVQD (reference sequence). With V trimmed by 6 bases and J by 7 bases, 4 bases remained unmatched. The CDR3 contains 13 residues. The CDR3 loop is CASSSGLAGEQYF. CDR3 sequence (DNA): TGCGCCAGCAGCTCCGGACTAGCGGGAGAGCAGTACTTC.

The CDR3 DNA reads TGTGCCAGCAGACCGGGACAGGGAACAGGCTACACCTTC. It yields the protein CASRPGQGTGYTF. The J gene is TRBJ1-2, the V gene TRBV6-1; the match to TRBD1 covers 9 bases. Germline V CDR1 and CDR2: MNHNS, SASEGT. There are 13 residues in the CDR3. V shed 6 bases and J 8 bases; nucleotides not matched to a gene: 7.

This chain uses TRBV5-1 with TRBJ2-3, with D perhaps TRBD2 (6 bases). CDR1 and CDR2 from the germline V gene are SGHRS and YFSETQ. This CDR3 comprises 16 residues. V was cut by 0 bases and J by 4 bases, with 15 bases left in between. This chain's CDR3 is CASSLVRLGLADTQYF. CDR3 nucleotide sequence: TGCGCCAGCAGCTTGGTTCGACTAGGCCTTGCAGATACGCAGTATTTT.

The chain recombines TRBV18 with TRBJ2-5; possibly TRBD2 for D (5 bases). The germline CDR1 and CDR2 sequences are KGHSH and LQKENI. This CDR3 contains 11 residues. Trimming pared 4 bases from V and 5 bases from J, leaving 5 bases between. CDR3 residues: CASSRGETQYF. The CDR3 DNA is TGTGCCAGCTCACGAGGGGAGACCCAGTACTTC.

The sample holds a few counts of this clone. This chain uses TRBV6-6 with TRBJ1-2; TRBD1 matches at 8 bases. J lost 6 bases, V lost 4 bases, and 4 bases had no gene match. The V gene's germline CDR1 is MNHNY and CDR2 SVGAGI (reference sequence). The CDR3 is made up of 13 amino acids. The CDR3, as DNA: TGTGCCAGCAGTTCTACAGGGGGGAATGGCTACACCTTC. This sequence encodes CASSSTGGNGYTF.

The chain couples TRBV5-4 to TRBJ2-7, with 7 positions matching TRBD1. The CDR3 totals 14 residues. After removal of 3 bases from V and 5 bases from J, the junction contained 8 bases not matched to a gene. CDR1 and CDR2 (germline): SGHNT, YYREEE (reference sequence). The CDR3 loop reads CASSSGTEPHEQYF. The CDR3 region has the DNA TGTGCCAGCAGCTCCGGGACAGAGCCCCACGAGCAGTACTTC. Variable domain in full (rest from reference TRBV5-4 and TRBJ2-7): ETGVTQSPTHLIKTRGQQVTLRCSSQSGHNTVSWYQQALGQGPQFIFQYYREEENGRGNFPPRFSGLQFPNYSSELNVNALELDDSALYLCASSSGTEPHEQYFGPGTRLTVT.

This chain links TRBV10-2 with TRBJ1-4; D uncertain. The CDR3 totals 14 residues. CDR1 is WSHSY and CDR2 is SAAADI in the germline V gene. Between the trimmed V and J ends, which lost 3 bases and 7 bases, there was a span of 12 bases. The chain's CDR3 is CASSDLREGEKLFF. DNA of the CDR3: TGCGCCAGCAGTGACCTGAGGGAAGGTGAAAAACTGTTTTTT.

The chain combines TRBV18 with TRBJ1-6; D might be TRBD1 (5 bases). The CDR3 totals 20 residues. With 2 bases removed from V and 0 bases from J, the gap between germline ends came to 20 bases. CDR1 KGHSH and CDR2 LQKENI come from the germline V gene. CDR3 DNA sequence: TGTGCCAGCTCACCAACCCGCCCCGGGGGGATGAGCTCCTATAATTCACCCCTCCACTTT. Protein sequence: CASSPTRPGGMSSYNSPLHF. Looking up the rest from reference TRBV18 and TRBJ1-6 gives the full variable domain: NAGVMQNPRHLVRRRGQEARLRCSPMKGHSHVYWYRQLPEEGLKFMVYLQKENIIDESGMPKERFSAEFPKEGPSILRIQQVVRGDSAAYFCASSPTRPGGMSSYNSPLHFGNGTRLTVT.

The J gene is TRBJ2-3, the V gene TRBV19; D gene uncertain. Germline CDR1 is LNHDA and CDR2 is SQIVND (reference sequence). This CDR3 contains 12 residues. Trimming removed 9 bases at V and 2 bases at J, with 9 bases between. In nucleotides, the CDR3 is TGTGCCAGCGCGGCGAACACAGATACGCAGTATTTT. Translating gives CASAANTDTQYF.

The chain is built from TRBV5-1 and TRBJ2-1; TRBD1 matches 7 bases. V dropped 4 bases and J dropped 0; count of bases not matched to a gene: 10. The CDR3 is 17 amino acids. Germline assignment: CDR1 SGHRS and CDR2 YFSETQ. The CDR3 DNA sequence: TGCGCCAGCAGCCCACAGGGACAGTTCCCCTCCTACAATGAGCAGTTCTTC. Its protein is CASSPQGQFPSYNEQFF. The full variable domain, rest sourced from reference TRBV5-1 and TRBJ2-1, is KAGVTQTPRYLIKTRGQQVTLSCSPISGHRSVSWYQQTPGQGLQFLFEYFSETQRNKGNFPGRFSGRQFSNSRSEMNVSTLELGDSALYLCASSPQGQFPSYNEQFFGPGTRLTVL.

This chain connects TRBV9 to TRBJ2-3; D call uncertain. The germline gives CDR1 SGDLS, CDR2 YYNGEE. The CDR3 has 16 amino acids. Trimming took 0 bases from V and 2 from J, leaving 13 bases between them. CDR3 in amino acids: CASSVGATSYTDTQYF. In nucleotides, the CDR3 is TGTGCCAGCAGCGTAGGGGCTACTTCCTACACAGATACGCAGTATTTT.

This chain joins TRBV6-5 and TRBJ2-7; TRBD2 matches 9 bases. Germline CDR1 is MNHEY and CDR2 is SVGAGI. Trimming at V came to 0 bases and at J to 1 base, leaving 1 base not matched to a gene. This CDR3 has 15 amino acids. The CDR3 is CASSYSSGGSYEQYF. In nucleotides, the CDR3 is TGTGCCAGCAGTTACTCTAGCGGGGGATCCTACGAGCAGTACTTC.

The chain employs TRBV10-2 and TRBJ1-2; D is perhaps TRBD1 (5 bases). Trimming removed 5 bases from V and 8 bases from J, with 27 bases in between. This CDR3 region has 17 residues. CDR1 and CDR2 from the germline V gene are WSHSY and SAAADI. The CDR3 DNA sequence: TGCGCCAGCAGTCTCAGCAGAGACACCGTCAAAAGGGGAGGCTACACCTTC. It encodes CASSLSRDTVKRGGYTF.